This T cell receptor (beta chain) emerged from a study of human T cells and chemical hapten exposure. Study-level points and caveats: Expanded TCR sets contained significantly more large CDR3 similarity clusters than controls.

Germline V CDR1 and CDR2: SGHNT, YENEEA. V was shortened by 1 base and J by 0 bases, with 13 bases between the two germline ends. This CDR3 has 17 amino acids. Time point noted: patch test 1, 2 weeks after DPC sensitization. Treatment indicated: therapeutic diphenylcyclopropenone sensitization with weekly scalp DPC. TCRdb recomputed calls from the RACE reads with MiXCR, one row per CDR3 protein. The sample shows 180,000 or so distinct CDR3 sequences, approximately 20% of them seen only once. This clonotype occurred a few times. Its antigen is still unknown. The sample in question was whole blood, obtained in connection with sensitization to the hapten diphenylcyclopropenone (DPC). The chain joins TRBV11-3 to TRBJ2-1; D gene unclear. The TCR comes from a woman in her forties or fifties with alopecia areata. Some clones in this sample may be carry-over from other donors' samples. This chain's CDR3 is CASSLGSSKSSYNEQFF. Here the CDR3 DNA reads TGTGCCAGCAGCTTAGGGAGTAGTAAAAGCTCCTACAATGAGCAGTTCTTC.